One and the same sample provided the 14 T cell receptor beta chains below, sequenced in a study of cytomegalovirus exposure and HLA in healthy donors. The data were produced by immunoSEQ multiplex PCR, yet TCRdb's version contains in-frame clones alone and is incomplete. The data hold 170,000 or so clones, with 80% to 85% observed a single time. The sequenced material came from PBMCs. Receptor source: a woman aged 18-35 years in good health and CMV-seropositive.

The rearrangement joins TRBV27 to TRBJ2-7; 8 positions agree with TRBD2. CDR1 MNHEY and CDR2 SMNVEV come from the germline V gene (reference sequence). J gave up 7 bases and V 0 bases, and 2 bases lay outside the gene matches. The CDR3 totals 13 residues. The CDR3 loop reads CASSLSRLAEQYF. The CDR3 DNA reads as TGTGCCAGCAGTTTATCGAGACTAGCGGAGCAGTACTTC.

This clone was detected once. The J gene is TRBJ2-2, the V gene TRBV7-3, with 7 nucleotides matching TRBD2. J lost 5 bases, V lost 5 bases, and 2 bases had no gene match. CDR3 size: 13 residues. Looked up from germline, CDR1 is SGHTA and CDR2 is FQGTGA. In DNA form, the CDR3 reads TGTGCCAGCAGCCCGCGGGAGACCGGGGAGCTGTTTTTT. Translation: CASSPRETGELFF.

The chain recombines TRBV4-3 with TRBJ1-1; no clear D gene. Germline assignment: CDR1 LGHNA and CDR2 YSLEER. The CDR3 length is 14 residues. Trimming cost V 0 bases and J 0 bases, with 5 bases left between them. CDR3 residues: CASSQDIVNTEAFF. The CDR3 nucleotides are TGCGCCAGCAGCCAAGATATCGTGAACACTGAAGCTTTCTTT.

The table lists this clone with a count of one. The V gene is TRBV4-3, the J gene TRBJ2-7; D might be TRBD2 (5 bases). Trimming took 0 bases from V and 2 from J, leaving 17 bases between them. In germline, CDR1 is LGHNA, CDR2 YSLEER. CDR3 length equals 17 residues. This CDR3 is CASSQDLDSSPPYEQYF. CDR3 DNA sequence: TGCGCCAGCAGCCAAGATCTGGACTCCAGTCCGCCCTACGAGCAGTACTTC.

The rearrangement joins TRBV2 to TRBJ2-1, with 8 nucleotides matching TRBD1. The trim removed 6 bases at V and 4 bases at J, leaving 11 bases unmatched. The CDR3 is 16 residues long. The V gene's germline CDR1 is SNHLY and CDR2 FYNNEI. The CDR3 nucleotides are TGTGCCAGCAGCCCTTCAGGGGGCGTTCTATACAATGAGCAGTTCTTC. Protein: CASSPSGGVLYNEQFF.

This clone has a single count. DNA of the CDR3: TGCGCCAGCAGCATACCGGGACAGGGCCTTTTTGTGCAGTTCTTC. This translates into CASSIPGQGLFVQFF. The J gene is TRBJ2-1, the V gene TRBV5-1, with 9 positions matching TRBD1. After removal of 4 bases from V and 12 bases from J, the junction contained 14 bases not matched to a gene. In germline, CDR1 is SGHRS, CDR2 YFSETQ. The CDR3 extends over 15 amino acids.

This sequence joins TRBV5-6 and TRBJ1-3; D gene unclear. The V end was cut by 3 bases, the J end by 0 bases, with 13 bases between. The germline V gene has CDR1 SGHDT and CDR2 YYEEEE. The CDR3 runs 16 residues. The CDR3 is CASSSGSVLSGNTIYF. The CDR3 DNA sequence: TGTGCCAGCAGCTCGGGGTCGGTCCTCTCTGGAAACACCATATATTTT.

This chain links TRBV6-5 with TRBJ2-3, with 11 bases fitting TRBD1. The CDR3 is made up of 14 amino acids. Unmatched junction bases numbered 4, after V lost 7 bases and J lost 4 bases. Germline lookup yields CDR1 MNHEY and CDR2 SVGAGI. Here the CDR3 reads CASTGTGGADTQYF. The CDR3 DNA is TGTGCCAGCACCGGGACAGGGGGAGCAGATACGCAGTATTTT.

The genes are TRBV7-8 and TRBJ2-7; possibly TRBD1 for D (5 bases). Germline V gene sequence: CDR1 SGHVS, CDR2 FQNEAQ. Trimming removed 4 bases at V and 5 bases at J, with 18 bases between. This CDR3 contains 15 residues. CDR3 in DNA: TGTGCCAGCAGCTCAGGGTCCGGTAAGGGCGACGAGCAGTACTTC. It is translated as CASSSGSGKGDEQYF.

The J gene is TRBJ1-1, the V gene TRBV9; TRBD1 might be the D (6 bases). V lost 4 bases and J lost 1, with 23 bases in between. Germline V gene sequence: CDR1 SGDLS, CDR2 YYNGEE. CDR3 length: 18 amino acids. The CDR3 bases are TGTGCCAGCAGCCCGGGCGGCCGAGATAGGGGGAAGAACACTGAAGCTTTCTTT. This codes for CASSPGGRDRGKNTEAFF.

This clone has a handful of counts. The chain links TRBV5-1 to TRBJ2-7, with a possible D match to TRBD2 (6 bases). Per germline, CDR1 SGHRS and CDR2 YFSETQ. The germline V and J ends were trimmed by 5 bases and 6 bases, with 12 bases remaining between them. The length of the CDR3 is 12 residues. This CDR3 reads CASRSQEGEQYF. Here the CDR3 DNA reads TGCGCCAGCAGATCCCAGGAGGGCGAGCAGTACTTC.

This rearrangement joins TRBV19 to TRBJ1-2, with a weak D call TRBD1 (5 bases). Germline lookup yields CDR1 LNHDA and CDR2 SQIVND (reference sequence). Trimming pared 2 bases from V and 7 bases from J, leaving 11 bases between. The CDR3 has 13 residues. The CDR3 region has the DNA TGTGCCAGTAGTATATCGGGGGGACTTGGCTACACCTTC. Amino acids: CASSISGGLGYTF.

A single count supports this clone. This chain's CDR3 is CASSDGTVTEAFF. CDR3 in DNA: TGTGCCAGCAGCGACGGGACAGTCACTGAAGCTTTCTTT. V gene TRBV5-6 combines with J gene TRBJ1-1; TRBD1 aligns across 7 bases. The CDR3 extends over 13 amino acids. Germline V gives CDR1 SGHDT, CDR2 YYEEEE. Trimming took 4 bases from V and 4 from J; bases not matched to a gene: 4.

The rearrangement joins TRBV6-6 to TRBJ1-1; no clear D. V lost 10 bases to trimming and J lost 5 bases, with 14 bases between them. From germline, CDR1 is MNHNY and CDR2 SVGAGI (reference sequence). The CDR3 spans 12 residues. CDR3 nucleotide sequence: TGTGCCACCGGAGGAAGAGGTACTGAAGCTTTCTTT. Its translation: CATGGRGTEAFF.